The 10 T cell receptor beta chains in this list originate from one sample, sequenced in a study of lymphopenia after photon versus proton radiotherapy. Data came from immunoSEQ multiplex PCR; TCRdb stores just in-frame clones and leaves some out. The table lists over 50,000 clones, 86% of them singletons. This specimen consisted of peripheral blood, obtained from a patient treated with photon-based radiotherapy. The receptors were gathered from a man aged 35 to 55 with gastric cancer.

As for this clone: The sample has other DNA sequences that encode this CDR3 too. The chain links TRBV6-5 to TRBJ1-4, with D hard to call. This CDR3 is 14 amino acids long. V lost 1 base and J lost 4, with 7 bases in between. CDR1 is MNHEY, CDR2 SVGAGI, per germline. CDR3 DNA sequence: TGTGCCAGCAGTTACTTGGGGAGTAATGAAAAACTGTTTTTT. Translated: CASSYLGSNEKLFF.

The chain couples TRBV7-3 to TRBJ1-2; 8 nucleotides match TRBD1. Germline loops: CDR1 SGHTA, CDR2 FQGTGA. The CDR3 runs to 13 residues. V shed 4 bases and J 7 bases; nucleotides not matched to a gene: 5. CDR3 sequence: CASSSDRDGGYTF. DNA of the CDR3: TGTGCCAGCAGCTCGGACAGGGACGGTGGCTACACCTTC.

Only one count was recorded for this clone. The chain combines TRBV11-2 with TRBJ2-2; D is ambiguous. There are 15 residues in the CDR3. V lost 1 base to trimming and J lost 4 bases, with 10 bases between them. Per the germline V gene, CDR1 is SGHAT and CDR2 is FQNNGV. The CDR3 loop is CASSLAAMATGELFF. CDR3 coding DNA: TGTGCCAGCAGCTTAGCAGCTATGGCCACCGGGGAGCTGTTTTTT.

The V gene is TRBV25-1, the J gene TRBJ1-3, with D possibly TRBD1 on 5 matching bases. This CDR3 spans 16 amino acids. Trimming removed 4 bases from V and 0 bases from J, with 13 bases in between. Germline CDR1 is MGHDK and CDR2 is SYGVNS. The CDR3 sequence: CASSANQGFSGNTIYF. In nucleotides, the CDR3 is TGTGCCAGCAGTGCAAACCAGGGTTTCTCTGGAAACACCATATATTTT.

The genes are TRBV28 and TRBJ2-6, with D possibly called TRBD1 or TRBD2 (5 bases each). The ends were cut back, 4 bases at V and 1 base at J, with 17 bases in the middle. The CDR3 runs to 18 residues. Germline values: CDR1 MDHEN, CDR2 SYDVKM. DNA of the CDR3: TGTGCCAGCAGTTCCCCTAGGGGTGGGGGTTCTGGGGCCAACGTCCTGACTTTC. Its translation: CASSSPRGGGSGANVLTF.

The V gene is TRBV13, the J gene TRBJ2-6; unclear D gene. Trimming stripped 3 bases from V and 3 bases from J, with 3 bases between. Germline V gives CDR1 PRHDT, CDR2 FYEKMQ (reference sequence). The CDR3 sequence is 13 residues long. CDR3 sequence (DNA): TGTGCCAGCAGCTTCCGTGGGGCCAACGTCCTGACTTTC. Protein product: CASSFRGANVLTF.

This clone was detected only once. The chain joins TRBV6-1 to TRBJ2-3; maybe TRBD1 (5 bases). The CDR3 length is 14 residues. Trimming shortened V by 4 bases and J by 4 bases, and 12 bases separated the two germline ends. The germline gives CDR1 MNHNS, CDR2 SASEGT. The CDR3 reads CASSANRMPDTQYF. The CDR3 nucleotides are TGTGCCAGCAGTGCAAACAGGATGCCAGATACGCAGTATTTT.

The chain couples TRBV6-4 to TRBJ2-1; TRBD2 matches at 8 bases. CDR3 length equals 13 residues. The J segment lost 6 bases and the V segment lost 5 bases, leaving 3 bases of the junction unmatched. The germline gives CDR1 MRHNA, CDR2 SNTAGT. CDR3 protein: CASSPGTSNEQFF. Written as DNA, the CDR3 is TGTGCCAGCAGTCCCGGGACTAGCAATGAGCAGTTCTTC.

The V and J genes are TRBV6-1 and TRBJ2-7, with D tentatively TRBD1 or TRBD2 (6 bases each). Trimming pared 3 bases from V and 5 bases from J, leaving 23 bases between. This CDR3 is built from 17 residues. Per the germline V gene, CDR1 is MNHNS and CDR2 is SASEGT. CDR3 amino acids: CASSDVGLTGAPHEQYF. The DNA for the CDR3 is TGTGCCAGCAGTGACGTTGGGCTGACGGGGGCTCCTCACGAGCAGTACTTC.

The chain couples TRBV11-2 to TRBJ2-3; D may be TRBD2 (6 bases). V shed 0 bases and J shed 7 bases, with 11 bases lying between them. The CDR3 is 14 amino acids. Germline CDR1 reads SGHAT; CDR2 reads FQNNGV. The CDR3 protein is CASSLEAGPNTQYF. The CDR3 coding sequence is TGTGCCAGCAGCTTAGAGGCGGGGCCGAATACGCAGTATTTT.